The 13 T cell receptor beta chains below were found in one sample sequenced in a study of response to subunit inactivated influenza vaccine. TCRdb recomputed calls from the RT-PCR reads with MiXCR, one row per CDR3 protein. The sample lists hundreds of thousands of distinct CDR3 sequences; roughly 12% were seen once. This same sample was also part of a study on T cells expressing NK-cell markers. Per that study: For TCR beta, cDNA was produced by 5'RACE template switching with UMIs.

Specimen: PBMCs from blood, collected on the day of vaccination. These receptors were obtained from a man aged 45 to 65 who received an inactivated influenza vaccine.

Comment on this clonotype: A much larger clone differs from this one at a single base, so this may be a read error. V and J are TRBV12-3 or TRBV12-4 and TRBJ2-7; TRBD1 agrees at 9 bases. Trimming at V came to 3 bases and at J to 8 bases, leaving 5 bases not matched to a gene. The CDR3 totals 13 residues. CDR3 sequence reads: CASSLRTGDQQYF. The CDR3 nucleotides read TGTGCCAGCAGTTTGAGGACAGGGGACCAGCAGTACTTC.

The chain has TRBV6-2 or TRBV6-3 and TRBJ2-1; D is perhaps TRBD1 (5 bases). The length of the CDR3 is 16 residues. V shed 6 bases and J shed 0 bases, with 15 bases lying between them. From germline, CDR1 is MNHEY and CDR2 SVGEGT. The CDR3 reads CASRGQQPSSYNEQFF. CDR3 bases: TGTGCCAGCAGGGGGCAGCAGCCGAGCTCCTACAATGAGCAGTTCTTC.

The rearrangement links TRBV20-1 to TRBJ2-1; D is unclear. The germline CDR1 and CDR2 sequences are DFQATT and SNEGSKA (reference sequence). This CDR3 region has 14 residues. V dropped 1 base and J dropped 0 bases, with 7 bases sitting between them. The CDR3 DNA is TGCAGTGCTAGAGTCCAGGACTCCTACAATGAGCAGTTCTTC. Protein sequence: CSARVQDSYNEQFF.

The CDR3 loop is CASSLAPAEETQYF. The CDR3 nucleotides are TGTGCCAGCAGTTTGGCGCCGGCCGAGGAGACCCAGTACTTC. The chain employs TRBV6-5 and TRBJ2-5; no clear D gene. Germline V lookup: CDR1 MNHEY, CDR2 SVGAGI. V lost 4 bases, J lost 5 bases, and 14 bases lay in between. This CDR3 contains 14 residues.

This chain uses TRBV20-1 with TRBJ2-3; 13 nucleotides agree with TRBD2. V lost 4 bases to trimming and J lost 2 bases; unmatched junction nucleotides: 18. CDR1 and CDR2 from the germline V gene are DFQATT and SNEGSKA (reference sequence). The CDR3 sequence is 20 residues long. Here the CDR3 reads CSATPILGTSGEFDTDTQYF. The CDR3 DNA is TGCAGTGCTACCCCGATCCTCGGGACTAGCGGGGAATTCGACACAGATACGCAGTATTTT.

V usage is TRBV2 and J usage is TRBJ2-4; TRBD1 agrees at 8 bases. The V gene's germline CDR1 is SNHLY and CDR2 FYNNEI. CDR3 size: 14 residues. The V gene end was trimmed by 4 bases and the J gene end by 6 bases; junction bases not matched to a gene: 5. The CDR3 DNA reads as TGTGCCAGCAGTGGACAGGGGAAGGGAAACATTCAGTACTTC. This translates into CASSGQGKGNIQYF.

This clonotype was seen repeatedly, ten times or more. The chain recombines TRBV29-1 with TRBJ2-1; the D gene is possibly TRBD2 (6 bases). The V gene's germline CDR1 is SQVTM and CDR2 ANQGSEA. Trimming pared 7 bases from V and 3 bases from J, leaving 25 bases between. The CDR3 covers 17 residues. In nucleotides, the CDR3 is TGCAGCGCCGAGGGTGGATCGGCGGGAAGGGTCTACAATGAGCAGTTCTTC. It translates to CSAEGGSAGRVYNEQFF.

This clonotype was seen at least ten times. This chain joins TRBV12-3 or TRBV12-4 and TRBJ2-2; 11 bases are shared with TRBD1. The CDR3 extends over 15 amino acids. Trimming cost V 7 bases and J 0 bases; bases outside gene matches: 1. CDR3: CASKGQGANTGELFF. CDR3 nucleotide sequence: TGTGCCAGCAAGGGACAGGGGGCGAACACCGGGGAGCTGTTTTTT.

This clonotype has just a few counts. The rearrangement links TRBV12-3 or TRBV12-4 to TRBJ2-4; possibly TRBD1 or TRBD2 for D (7 bases each). The CDR3 has 12 residues. Trimming removed 7 bases from V and 8 bases from J, with 12 bases in between. The CDR3 reads CASTPGGDIQYF. Written as DNA, the CDR3 is TGTGCCAGCACTCCAGGGGGGGACATTCAGTACTTC.

This clonotype was detected ten times or more. The CDR3 reads CASSPNTRTEQFF. The DNA of the CDR3 is TGTGCCAGCAGCCCTAATACTAGAACTGAGCAGTTCTTC. The chain joins TRBV7-2 to TRBJ2-1; weak D call: TRBD2 (5 bases). V was cut by 5 bases and J by 9 bases, with 14 bases left in between. The CDR3 is made up of 13 amino acids. The germline V gene has CDR1 SGHTA and CDR2 FQGNSA.

The V call is TRBV12-3 or TRBV12-4, the J call TRBJ2-5, with 12 bases lining up with TRBD2. The CDR3 extends over 14 amino acids. V lost 2 bases, J lost 7 bases, and 2 bases stayed unmatched. CDR3 amino acids: CASSLLAGGRTQYF. The CDR3 nucleotides are TGTGCCAGCAGTTTACTAGCGGGGGGGAGGACCCAGTACTTC.

Many counts were recorded for this clonotype. The J gene is TRBJ1-4, the V gene TRBV5-1; D might be TRBD1 (6 bases). The length of the CDR3 is 17 residues. Germline V lookup: CDR1 SGHRS, CDR2 YFSETQ. The V end was cut by 3 bases, the J end by 5 bases, with 20 bases between. This chain's CDR3 is CASSSNPLTGRNEKLFF. CDR3 bases: TGCGCCAGCAGCTCCAATCCTTTGACAGGACGAAATGAAAAACTGTTTTTT.

The chain has TRBV7-2 and TRBJ2-1; 11 bases align to TRBD2. This CDR3 comprises 16 residues. Trimming took 3 bases from V and 10 from J; bases not matched to a gene: 11. From germline, CDR1 is SGHTA and CDR2 FQGNSA. DNA for the CDR3: TGTGCCAGCAGCTTCTCATTACTAGCGGGAGCTAACGAGCAGTTCTTC. It codes for CASSFSLLAGANEQFF.